The rows below give T cell receptor beta chains drawn from one sample of a study of blood T cell repertoires in COVID-19. Method: immunoSEQ multiplex PCR; TCRdb's copy keeps in-frame clones and lacks some. Among tens of thousands of clones, 89% were seen once, and the ten largest hold roughly 5.1%. Source material: peripheral blood. All receptors derive from a man aged 55 to 70 with COVID-19, enrolled during active disease. CDR3s include the opening cysteine and the closing phenylalanine or tryptophan. D genes are given only for firm matches. The size entry is marked missing in some rows and otherwise reads once, few, many or a size class.

V,J,size,length,D,DNA,CDR3
TRBV4-3,TRBJ2-1,NA,18,TRBD2,TGCGCCAGCAGCCCGAAGTTTAGCGGGAGTTGGAGCTACAATGAGCAGTTCTTC,CASSPKFSGSWSYNEQFF
TRBV5-4,TRBJ1-1,NA,18,TRBD1,TGTGCCAGCAGCTTGGGTCTGGGGACAGGGCCTTTGAGCACTGAAGCTTTCTTT,CASSLGLGTGPLSTEAFF
TRBV11-2,TRBJ1-5,NA,14,NA,TGTGCCAGCAGCTCAGACAGAACCAATCAGCCCCAGCATTTT,CASSSDRTNQPQHF
TRBV10-3,TRBJ1-2,NA,14,NA,TGTGCCATCAGTGACGTCAGGGGAGACTATGGCTACACCTTC,CAISDVRGDYGYTF
TRBV19,TRBJ1-4,NA,16,TRBD1,TGTGCCAGTAGTATCGGACAGGTCCTTGGAGATGAAAAACTGTTTTTT,CASSIGQVLGDEKLFF
TRBV28,TRBJ1-4,NA,17,NA,TGTGCCAGCAAAGAGGGAAGGGGGGGGTTTACTAATGAAAAACTGTTTTTT,CASKEGRGGFTNEKLFF
TRBV11-2,TRBJ1-1,NA,14,NA,TGTGCCAGCAGCTTAGGTATTCGGGGTACTGAAGCTTTCTTT,CASSLGIRGTEAFF
TRBV19,TRBJ1-6,NA,15,NA,TGTGCCAGTAGTACCTCTGGGTGGGGCTATTCACCCCTCCACTTT,CASSTSGWGYSPLHF
TRBV24-1,TRBJ2-1,NA,16,TRBD2,TGTGCCACCAGTGATCCCGGGACTAGCGGGAGAAATGAGCAGTTCTTC,CATSDPGTSGRNEQFF
TRBV18,TRBJ2-7,NA,14,TRBD1,TGTGCCAGCCGCACAGGGACAGGGGGGCGCGAGCAGTACTTC,CASRTGTGGREQYF
TRBV14,TRBJ2-1,NA,17,NA,TGTGCCAGCAGGAATACGTACTCGCGTCGGGAGTTCCATGAGCAGTTCTTC,CASRNTYSRREFHEQFF
TRBV6-1,TRBJ2-7,NA,16,NA,TGTGCCAGCAGTGAAGCTCGGCCAGGCCTGCTTTACGAGCAGTACTTC,CASSEARPGLLYEQYF
TRBV6-5,TRBJ2-1,NA,11,NA,TGTGCCAGCACGAGGCTTGGGGAGCAGTTCTTC,CASTRLGEQFF
TRBV5-1,TRBJ2-7,NA,16,NA,TGCGCCAGCAGCCCCCAACTGGGCGGACTGACCTACGAGCAGTACTTC,CASSPQLGGLTYEQYF
TRBV5-5,TRBJ2-7,NA,14,TRBD2,TGTGCCAGCAGTCCCGGGACTAGCGGATACGAGCAGTACTTC,CASSPGTSGYEQYF
TRBV7-9,TRBJ2-7,NA,15,TRBD2,TGTGCCAGCAGCCAGCGGACTAGCGTGGTATCCGAGCAGTACTTC,CASSQRTSVVSEQYF
TRBV7-2,TRBJ2-2,once,15,NA,TGTGCCAGCAGCTTAGTGGGCCTGGACACCGGGGAGCTGTTTTTT,CASSLVGLDTGELFF
TRBV2,TRBJ2-2,NA,15,TRBD1,TGTGCCAGCAGTGGGGACAGGGCCGACACCGGGGAGCTGTTTTTT,CASSGDRADTGELFF